These 28 T cell receptor beta chains came from one sample sequenced in a study of response to subunit inactivated influenza vaccine. One entry per CDR3 protein results from TCRdb running MiXCR on the RT-PCR reads. The top ten hold approximately 11% of the sample, which has around 850,000 distinct CDR3 sequences, 15% to 20% seen once. This sample comprised PBMCs from blood, obtained 4 to 6 days after vaccination. The source is a man aged 50 to 59 who received an inactivated influenza vaccine.

This clonotype was seen a few times. This sequence joins TRBV7-9 and TRBJ2-5, with TRBD1 matching over 7 bases. V dropped 6 bases and J dropped 1; count of bases not matched to a gene: 2. This CDR3 comprises 13 residues. The V gene's germline CDR1 is SEHNR and CDR2 FQNEAQ (reference sequence). The CDR3 nucleotides are TGTGCCAGCAGGGGACAGATCCAAGAGACCCAGTACTTC. Translated, it gives CASRGQIQETQYF.

The sample holds a few counts of this clonotype. The rearrangement joins TRBV25-1 to TRBJ2-3, with D possibly matching TRBD2 (5 bases). V was pared by 6 bases and J by 2 bases, with 12 bases between. This CDR3 is built from 14 residues. Germline V gives CDR1 MGHDK, CDR2 SYGVNS. CDR3 region: CASSGVLFTDTQYF. The CDR3 region has the DNA TGTGCCAGCAGCGGGGTACTATTCACAGATACGCAGTATTTT.

This sequence joins TRBV15 and TRBJ2-3; 12 bases are shared with TRBD2. This CDR3 is built from 15 residues. Germline loops: CDR1 LNHNV, CDR2 YYDKDF (reference sequence). After removal of 5 bases from V and 6 bases from J, the junction contained 6 bases not matched to a gene. CDR3 amino acids: CATSSGLAGRDTQYF. DNA of the CDR3: TGTGCCACCAGCTCCGGACTAGCGGGGAGGGATACGCAGTATTTT. Using reference TRBV15 and TRBJ2-3 for the parts outside the CDR3, the full variable domain is DAMVIQNPRYQVTQFGKPVTLSCSQTLNHNVMYWYQQKSSQAPKLLFHYYDKDFNNEADTPDNFQSRRPNTSFCFLDIRSPGLGDTAMYLCATSSGLAGRDTQYFGPGTRLTVL.

V usage is TRBV24-1 and J usage is TRBJ2-1; 8 bases agree with TRBD2. Germline CDR1 is KGHDR and CDR2 is SFDVKD. The CDR3 contains 16 residues. After removal of 3 bases from V and 3 bases from J, the junction contained 6 bases not matched to a gene. CDR3 in DNA: TGTGCCACCAGTGATCGAATAGCGGGGAGCTACAATGAGCAGTTCTTC. Its translation is CATSDRIAGSYNEQFF.

In its sample, this clonotype was seen a few times. CDR3 in amino acids: CSARKQPYEQYF. The CDR3 nucleotides read TGCAGTGCTAGAAAACAGCCCTACGAGCAGTACTTC. J is TRBJ2-7 and V is TRBV20-1; D remains ambiguous. CDR1 and CDR2 (germline): DFQATT, SNEGSKA (reference sequence). The V and J ends lost 2 bases and 2 bases respectively, with 7 bases between them. The CDR3 contains 12 residues.

In this sample, this clonotype turned up a few times. This chain connects TRBV15 to TRBJ2-5; D is uncertain. V lost 3 bases and J lost 2, with 10 bases in between. The CDR3 runs to 14 residues. Germline lookup yields CDR1 LNHNV and CDR2 YYDKDF (reference sequence). The CDR3 nucleotides are TGTGCCACCAGCAGGAGTTACAAGCAAGAGACCCAGTACTTC. It encodes CATSRSYKQETQYF.

The chain carries TRBV5-8 and TRBJ2-1, with D uncertain. The CDR3 is 12 amino acids. V was pared by 5 bases and J by 5 bases, with 8 bases between. CDR1 SGHTS and CDR2 YDEGEE come from the germline V gene. The CDR3 sequence: CASSHDDNEQFF. Written as DNA, the CDR3 is TGTGCCAGCAGTCACGATGACAATGAGCAGTTCTTC.

This clonotype was observed a few times. The chain uses TRBV24-1 and TRBJ2-6, with 7 bases fitting TRBD1. V lost 4 bases, J lost 0 bases, and 5 bases stayed unmatched. Germline assignment: CDR1 KGHDR and CDR2 SFDVKD. The CDR3 runs to 17 residues. This CDR3 is CATSDWDSYSGANVLTF. CDR3 DNA: TGTGCCACCAGTGACTGGGACAGCTACTCTGGGGCCAACGTCCTGACTTTC.

This clonotype was seen ten or more times. The chain joins TRBV7-9 to TRBJ2-1; the match to TRBD2 covers 12 bases. Germline CDR1 reads SEHNR; CDR2 reads FQNEAQ (reference sequence). The CDR3 has 15 amino acids. V shed 6 bases and J 4 bases; nucleotides not matched to a gene: 4. This CDR3 is CASRPGLAGYNEQFF. The DNA of the CDR3 is TGTGCCAGCAGACCAGGACTAGCGGGGTACAATGAGCAGTTCTTC.

This clonotype was counted a few times. V gene TRBV5-1 combines with J gene TRBJ1-2; no reliable D call. The CDR3 sequence is 14 residues long. V was trimmed by 5 bases and J by 0 bases, leaving 11 bases between them. Per germline, CDR1 SGHRS and CDR2 YFSETQ. The DNA for the CDR3 is TGCGCCAGCAGTTCCGAAGAACCTAACTATGGCTACACCTTC. The encoded protein is CASSSEEPNYGYTF.

This sequence joins TRBV12-3 or TRBV12-4 and TRBJ2-3; TRBD1 matches at 9 bases. The CDR3 is 16 amino acids. With 2 bases clipped from V and 4 bases from J, the junction kept 7 bases outside the gene matches. The CDR3 protein is CASSLPGQGMADTQYF. CDR3 coding DNA: TGTGCCAGCAGTTTACCTGGACAGGGGATGGCAGATACGCAGTATTTT.

The rearrangement joins TRBV7-2 to TRBJ2-4; no clear D. The CDR3 sequence is 14 residues long. Germline loops: CDR1 SGHTA, CDR2 FQGNSA. Deletions cut 5 bases from V and 0 bases from J, with 8 bases between. The CDR3 here is CASSPQRAKNIQYF. The CDR3 coding sequence is TGTGCCAGCAGCCCACAGAGAGCCAAAAACATTCAGTACTTC.

Only a few counts were recorded for this clonotype. The V call is TRBV7-2, the J call TRBJ1-2; 7 nucleotides line up with TRBD1. The CDR3 has 15 residues. The germline gives CDR1 SGHTA, CDR2 FQGNSA. J gave up 3 bases and V 3 bases, and 7 bases lay outside the gene matches. Written as DNA, the CDR3 is TGTGCCAGCAGCTTCGCAGGACAGGCGGACTATGGCTACACCTTC. Its protein is CASSFAGQADYGYTF.

This clonotype was observed a few times. The chain links TRBV7-2 to TRBJ2-5; 11 bases align to TRBD1. Trimming at V came to 3 bases and at J to 5 bases, leaving 5 bases not matched to a gene. CDR1 and CDR2 from the germline V gene are SGHTA and FQGNSA. This CDR3 has 15 amino acids. The CDR3 sequence is CASSFGTGGRETQYF. As DNA, the CDR3 is TGTGCCAGCAGCTTTGGGACAGGGGGTCGGGAGACCCAGTACTTC.

The gene calls are TRBV12-3 or TRBV12-4 and TRBJ1-1; D ambiguous. The CDR3 is 16 residues long. The V and J ends lost 1 base and 1 base respectively, with 13 bases between them. CDR3 sequence reads: CASSLEGFGWNTEAFF. The CDR3 DNA reads TGTGCCAGCAGTTTAGAAGGTTTCGGCTGGAACACTGAAGCTTTCTTT.

This clonotype was observed a handful of times. V is TRBV29-1 and J is TRBJ2-1; D is ambiguous. The V gene lost 6 bases and the J gene lost 3 bases, with 12 bases spanning the gap. Germline CDR1 SQVTM, CDR2 ANQGSEA. CDR3 length: 13 residues. CDR3 nucleotides: TGCAGCGTGTCCCCGATCCTCTACAATGAGCAGTTCTTC. Translating it yields CSVSPILYNEQFF.

This clonotype was counted at least ten times. This chain joins TRBV5-6 and TRBJ1-2; 8 positions agree with TRBD1. From germline, CDR1 is SGHDT and CDR2 YYEEEE. V gave up 2 bases and J gave up 4 bases; unmatched junction bases: 4. CDR3 length: 14 amino acids. CDR3 nucleotide sequence: TGTGCCAGCAGCTTTAGGACAGGGAGCTATGGCTACACCTTC. As protein: CASSFRTGSYGYTF.

This chain connects TRBV6-4 to TRBJ2-7; 7 bases match TRBD1. The CDR3 length is 16 residues. The V gene end was trimmed by 0 bases and the J gene end by 0 bases; junction bases not matched to a gene: 5. The germline CDR1 and CDR2 sequences are MRHNA and SNTAGT. Here the CDR3 reads CASSDSFDRDSYEQYF. CDR3 DNA: TGTGCCAGCAGTGACTCGTTCGACAGGGACTCCTACGAGCAGTACTTC.

The V gene is TRBV6-6, the J gene TRBJ1-2; D is possibly TRBD1 (6 bases). CDR3 length: 13 amino acids. The germline V and J ends were trimmed by 6 bases and 6 bases, with 14 bases remaining between them. Germline loops: CDR1 MNHNY, CDR2 SVGAGI (reference sequence). The DNA of the CDR3 is TGTGCCAGCAGGAGCCCGGGGGCGCATGGCTACACCTTC. It codes for CASRSPGAHGYTF.

The chain combines TRBV5-5 with TRBJ1-1; possible D gene TRBD1, 5 bases. Looked up from germline, CDR1 is SGHKS and CDR2 is YYEKEE (reference sequence). V gave up 6 bases and J gave up 5 bases, with 17 bases separating them. The CDR3 covers 14 residues. The DNA of the CDR3 is TGTGCCAGCACCCCCCAGGGTGGGTTAACTGAAGCTTTCTTT. It is translated as CASTPQGGLTEAFF.

This chain connects TRBV7-2 to TRBJ1-6, with 7 bases fitting TRBD1. With 5 bases clipped from V and 8 bases from J, the junction kept 3 bases outside the gene matches. This CDR3 is 13 amino acids long. Germline assignment: CDR1 SGHTA and CDR2 FQGNSA. This CDR3 reads CASSKDRDSPLHF. The CDR3 DNA follows: TGTGCCAGCAGCAAAGACAGGGATTCACCCCTCCACTTT.

This clonotype was detected ten times or more. The CDR3 region is CASSSGQGGRNEQFF. In DNA form, the CDR3 reads TGTGCCAGCAGTTCGGGACAGGGTGGGCGCAATGAGCAGTTCTTC. J is TRBJ2-1 and V is TRBV6-5; 9 positions agree with TRBD1. This CDR3 is 15 amino acids long. The J segment lost 6 bases and the V segment lost 4 bases, leaving 7 bases of the junction unmatched. Germline V gene data show CDR1 as MNHEY and CDR2 as SVGAGI.

This chain connects TRBV4-2 to TRBJ1-1; D uncertain. V shed 1 base and J shed 1 base, with 7 bases lying between them. The CDR3 is made up of 14 amino acids. Germline values: CDR1 LGHNA, CDR2 YNFKEQ. CDR3 DNA: TGTGCCAGCAGCCAAGGAGAAGGGAACACTGAAGCTTTCTTT. This gives the protein CASSQGEGNTEAFF.

This clonotype was recorded a few times. The chain is built from TRBV5-1 and TRBJ2-3; 9 nucleotides line up with TRBD1. This CDR3 is built from 17 residues. V dropped 0 bases and J dropped 4; count of bases not matched to a gene: 9. Germline values: CDR1 SGHRS, CDR2 YFSETQ. As DNA, the CDR3 is TGCGCCAGCAGCTTGGAACAGGGGGCGCGGATCGCAGATACGCAGTATTTT. This translates into CASSLEQGARIADTQYF.

The chain combines TRBV28 with TRBJ2-1, with TRBD1 matching over 7 bases. The J segment lost 6 bases and the V segment lost 5 bases, leaving 13 bases of the junction unmatched. The germline gives CDR1 MDHEN, CDR2 SYDVKM. CDR3 length: 16 residues. The CDR3 sequence is CASSPWTGYTTNEQFF. The CDR3 DNA sequence: TGTGCCAGCAGTCCCTGGACAGGATATACCACCAATGAGCAGTTCTTC.

In its sample, this clonotype was seen a few times. The rearrangement joins TRBV5-1 to TRBJ2-1; D is ambiguous. This CDR3 is built from 16 residues. V was shortened by 0 bases and J by 6 bases, with 16 bases between the two germline ends. Germline V gene sequence: CDR1 SGHRS, CDR2 YFSETQ. In DNA form, the CDR3 reads TGCGCCAGCAGCTTGGGGCTTGCGGCCAACACCAATGAGCAGTTCTTC. Translating gives CASSLGLAANTNEQFF.

The V gene is TRBV4-1, the J gene TRBJ1-4, with a possible D match to TRBD1 (5 bases). The V end lost 1 base, the J end lost 11 bases, and 14 bases lay between the germline ends. CDR3 length: 14 residues. Germline V gene lookup returns CDR1 MGHRA and CDR2 YSYEKL. The CDR3 is CASSQVDRGAKLFF. As DNA, the CDR3 is TGCGCCAGCAGCCAAGTAGACAGAGGGGCCAAACTGTTTTTT.

This clonotype was counted only a few times. The CDR3 DNA reads TGTGCCAGCAGCTTAAGCCCCCTAGCGGGGGGGCAAGAGACCCAGTACTTC. Its protein is CASSLSPLAGGQETQYF. This sequence joins TRBV7-8 and TRBJ2-5; TRBD2 aligns across 12 bases. The germline gives CDR1 SGHVS, CDR2 FQNEAQ. The CDR3 length is 17 residues. Trimming took 2 bases from V and 2 from J; bases not matched to a gene: 6.